A single sample gave rise to the 18 T cell receptor beta chains below, sequenced in a study of T-cell memory formation after mild COVID-19 (TCRdb year 2021). The protocol used for the library was 5' RACE. Sequencing was performed on an Illumina NovaSeq 6000. Through fastp at Q25 and MiXCR, TCRdb rebuilt clones from the public reads, retaining in-frame beta chains. When rows share a CDR3 protein, they turn into one entry using the most common DNA and genes. Across this sample there are approximately 150,000 distinct CDR3 sequences, with under 15% seen only once. The top ten constitute approximately 3.5% of the sample. The sequencing input was PBMCs or a T cell subset sorted from them (not recorded which). All receptors derive from a man between 18 and 29 years old who had mild COVID-19 (a few samples of this study predate the infection). The sample titles of this study are shuffled in the database, so cell type and time point are left out; the donor was told from shared clones.

This clonotype was picked up a small number of times. The rearrangement links TRBV9 to TRBJ2-1, with 11 bases identical to TRBD2. Germline V gene data show CDR1 as SGDLS and CDR2 as YYNGEE. This CDR3 region has 15 residues. J gave up 5 bases and V 3 bases, and 4 bases lay outside the gene matches. The CDR3 loop is CASSATSGGHNEQFF. CDR3 bases: TGTGCCAGCAGCGCCACTAGCGGGGGCCACAATGAGCAGTTCTTC.

The chain carries TRBV12-3 or TRBV12-4 and TRBJ1-2; 12 bases match TRBD1. There are 15 residues in the CDR3. V dropped 5 bases and J dropped 8; count of bases not matched to a gene: 9. The CDR3: CASSTGQGASAGYTF. For the CDR3, the DNA is TGTGCCAGCAGTACGGGACAGGGGGCCTCGGCGGGCTACACCTTC.

There are a few counts of this clonotype. The rearrangement uses TRBV3-1 and TRBJ2-4, with D possibly TRBD1 on 8 matching bases. The CDR3 sequence is 17 residues long. Between the trimmed V and J ends, which lost 4 bases and 1 base, there was a span of 17 bases. Germline lookup yields CDR1 LGHDT and CDR2 YNNKEL (reference sequence). CDR3 DNA: TGTGCCAGCAGCCCAAATACAGGGGGGGCCGCCAAAAACATTCAGTACTTC. This translates into CASSPNTGGAAKNIQYF.

This clonotype was found a few times. The V gene is TRBV12-3 or TRBV12-4, the J gene TRBJ2-3, with TRBD2 matching 13 bases. There are 16 residues in the CDR3. The V segment lost 5 bases and the J segment 8 bases; nucleotides outside the gene matches: 10. The CDR3 protein is CASSPRRLAGGGTQYF. CDR3 coding DNA: TGTGCCAGCAGTCCCCGGCGACTAGCGGGGGGAGGTACGCAGTATTTT.

The rearrangement joins TRBV5-5 to TRBJ2-7, with D tentatively TRBD1 or TRBD2 (5 bases each). CDR3 length equals 19 residues. Per germline, CDR1 SGHKS and CDR2 YYEKEE (reference sequence). V lost 3 bases to trimming and J lost 0 bases, with 25 bases between them. The chain's CDR3 is CASSSDATGLRLSSYEQYF. DNA of the CDR3: TGTGCCAGCAGCTCCGATGCGACGGGGCTAAGGTTGAGCTCCTACGAGCAGTACTTC. Full variable domain (outside the CDR3, taken from reference TRBV5-5 and TRBJ2-7): DAGVTQSPTHLIKTRGQQVTLRCSPISGHKSVSWYQQVLGQGPQFIFQYYEKEERGRGNFPDRFSARQFPNYSSELNVNALLLGDSALYLCASSSDATGLRLSSYEQYFGPGTRLTVT.

The J gene is TRBJ2-6, the V gene TRBV7-6; D call uncertain. CDR3 length: 18 residues. Germline loops: CDR1 SGHVS, CDR2 FNYEAQ. Trimming removed 7 bases at V and 0 bases at J, with 19 bases between. CDR3 sequence: CASTPMAEISSGANVLTF. The CDR3 DNA reads TGTGCCAGCACCCCCATGGCGGAGATTAGCTCTGGGGCCAACGTCCTGACTTTC.

The table lists this clonotype with many counts. The chain is built from TRBV7-2 and TRBJ2-7, with 7 bases that match TRBD1. Germline V gene data show CDR1 as SGHTA and CDR2 as FQGNSA. V shed 5 bases, J shed 4 bases, and the junction held 5 bases outside the gene matches. The length of the CDR3 is 13 residues. CDR3 nucleotides: TGTGCCAGCAGCCAGGGGGAAGGGTACGAGCAGTACGTC. Its protein is CASSQGEGYEQYV.

The V call is TRBV7-2, the J call TRBJ2-1, with 9 bases lining up with TRBD2. This CDR3 has 16 residues. V shed 1 base and J 3 bases; nucleotides not matched to a gene: 4. Germline V gene sequence: CDR1 SGHTA, CDR2 FQGNSA. This chain's CDR3 is CASSLGGGGHYNEQFF. Written as DNA, the CDR3 is TGTGCCAGCAGCTTAGGCGGGGGGGGGCACTACAATGAGCAGTTCTTC.

The chain combines TRBV24-1 with TRBJ1-5, with 10 bases that match TRBD1. The CDR3 length is 21 residues. Germline V CDR1 and CDR2: KGHDR, SFDVKD. V lost 0 bases to trimming and J lost 0 bases; unmatched junction nucleotides: 13. In nucleotides, the CDR3 is TGTGCCACCAGTGATTTGCACGAACTGGGACAGGGGAAATATAGCAATCAGCCCCAGCATTTT. It translates to CATSDLHELGQGKYSNQPQHF.

This clonotype was seen more than once but under ten times. V and J are TRBV29-1 and TRBJ2-1; 8 bases agree with TRBD2. Unmatched junction bases numbered 22, after V lost 8 bases and J lost 7 bases. Germline V lookup: CDR1 SQVTM, CDR2 ANQGSEA. The CDR3 sequence is 17 residues long. CDR3 bases: TGCAGCATCCTCACCCGGGGGGGACTAGTTGGGGAGAATGAGCAGTTCTTC. It is translated as CSILTRGGLVGENEQFF.

This clonotype came up a few times. The genes are TRBV28 and TRBJ1-2; TRBD1 matches at 7 bases. This CDR3 is 14 amino acids long. With 7 bases clipped from V and 5 bases from J, the junction kept 10 bases outside the gene matches. The germline V gene has CDR1 MDHEN and CDR2 SYDVKM. The CDR3 DNA is TGTGCCAGCACTTCGCCGGGACAGCTTTATGGCTACACCTTC. As protein: CASTSPGQLYGYTF.

The V gene is TRBV7-2, the J gene TRBJ1-2; D call uncertain. The germline V gene encodes CDR1 SGHTA and CDR2 FQGNSA. Trimming pared 2 bases from V and 3 bases from J, leaving 7 bases between. CDR3 length: 13 amino acids. The CDR3 reads CASSLTQHYGYTF. The CDR3 DNA is TGTGCCAGCAGCTTAACACAGCACTATGGCTACACCTTC. Using reference TRBV7-2 and TRBJ1-2 for the parts outside the CDR3, the full variable domain is GAGVSQSPSNKVTEKGKDVELRCDPISGHTALYWYRQSLGQGLEFLIYFQGNSAPDKSGLPSDRFSAERTGGSVSTLTIQRTQQEDSAVYLCASSLTQHYGYTFGSGTRLTVV.

The genes are TRBV5-1 and TRBJ2-1, with TRBD1 as a possible D gene (5 bases). This CDR3 has 17 amino acids. Germline CDR1 reads SGHRS; CDR2 reads YFSETQ. V gave up 1 base and J gave up 15 bases, with 29 bases separating them. The CDR3 nucleotides read TGCGCCAGCAGCTTGCACCCCCAGGGCAATGCCCCAATGAGCGCGTTCTTC. Translated: CASSLHPQGNAPMSAFF.

The J gene is TRBJ1-4, the V gene TRBV5-1; TRBD1 might be the D (6 bases). CDR3 length equals 15 residues. CDR1 SGHRS and CDR2 YFSETQ come from the germline V gene. V was trimmed by 4 bases and J by 6 bases, leaving 16 bases between them. The chain's CDR3 is CASSPAPGEDEKLFF. The CDR3 bases are TGCGCCAGCAGCCCTGCGCCAGGGGAGGATGAAAAACTGTTTTTT.

V and J are TRBV7-2 and TRBJ2-5; D may be TRBD1 (6 bases). CDR1 and CDR2 from the germline V gene are SGHTA and FQGNSA. This CDR3 has 14 amino acids. Trimming cost V 5 bases and J 1 base, with 11 bases left between them. CDR3 coding DNA: TGTGCCAGCAGCATGGACAGTAGCCAAGAGACCCAGTACTTC. It codes for CASSMDSSQETQYF.

This sequence joins TRBV6-2 or TRBV6-3 and TRBJ1-4, with D maybe TRBD1 (6 bases). The CDR3 is made up of 12 amino acids. CDR1 and CDR2 (germline): MNHEY, SVGEGT. Between the trimmed V and J ends, which lost 5 bases and 6 bases, there was a span of 7 bases. CDR3: CASSAGDEKLFF. In DNA form, the CDR3 reads TGTGCCAGCAGTGCAGGGGATGAAAAACTGTTTTTT.

In DNA form, the CDR3 reads TGCGCCAGCAGCCCGACGGGACGCTCCTACGAGCAGTACTTC. Translating gives CASSPTGRSYEQYF. J is TRBJ2-7 and V is TRBV4-3; D is tentatively TRBD1 or TRBD2 (5 bases each). The CDR3 extends over 14 amino acids. V lost 4 bases to trimming and J lost 0 bases, with 10 bases between them. Looked up from germline, CDR1 is LGHNA and CDR2 is YSLEER.

The rearrangement links TRBV7-8 to TRBJ2-2, with D possibly TRBD1 on 6 matching bases. The CDR3 length is 16 residues. Trimming cost V 5 bases and J 1 base, with 14 bases left between them. CDR1 is SGHVS, CDR2 FQNEAQ, per germline. The CDR3 DNA reads TGTGCCAGCAGCAGACGACAGGCGAGGAACACCGGGGAGCTGTTTTTT. Protein: CASSRRQARNTGELFF.